The 25 T cell receptor beta chains below were found in one sample sequenced in a study of T cells after yellow fever vaccination. MiXCR, run by TCRdb on the 5' RACE reads, gives a single entry per CDR3 protein. The table records under 550,000 distinct CDR3 sequences, roughly a fifth of them present only once. Here the sequenced sample was PBMCs, taken 20 to 25 days after the first yellow fever vaccination. Receptors originate from a young man who received the YFV17D yellow fever vaccine.

This clonotype showed up just a few times. The CDR3 sequence is CASSQDTLRPALGDTQYF. CDR3 in DNA: TGTGCCAGCAGCCAAGATACGCTACGGCCAGCTCTTGGGGATACGCAGTATTTT. V and J are TRBV14 and TRBJ2-3; D is unclear. The CDR3 spans 18 residues. With 0 bases removed from V and 6 bases from J, the gap between germline ends came to 22 bases. CDR1 is SGHDN and CDR2 is FVKESK in the germline V gene. The full variable domain, with the rest looked up from reference TRBV14 and TRBJ2-3, is EAGVTQFPSHSVIEKGQTVTLRCDPISGHDNLYWYRRVMGKEIKFLLHFVKESKQDESGMPNNRFLAERTGGTYSTLKVQPAELEDSGVYFCASSQDTLRPALGDTQYFGPGTRLTVL.

This clonotype was seen a handful of times. V is TRBV5-1 and J is TRBJ2-1, with TRBD1 identical over 7 bases. CDR1 and CDR2 (germline): SGHRS, YFSETQ. The V and J ends lost 0 bases and 6 bases, in that order; junction bases with no gene match: 3. This CDR3 spans 14 amino acids. The chain's CDR3 is CASSLANRGNEQFF. The CDR3 nucleotides read TGCGCCAGCAGCTTGGCTAACAGGGGCAATGAGCAGTTCTTC. Complete variable domain (other parts from reference TRBV5-1 and TRBJ2-1): KAGVTQTPRYLIKTRGQQVTLSCSPISGHRSVSWYQQTPGQGLQFLFEYFSETQRNKGNFPGRFSGRQFSNSRSEMNVSTLELGDSALYLCASSLANRGNEQFFGPGTRLTVL.

The chain carries TRBV6-2 or TRBV6-3 and TRBJ1-4; D unclear. CDR3 length: 14 residues. Per the germline V gene, CDR1 is MNHEY and CDR2 is SVGEGT. The germline V and J ends were trimmed by 7 bases and 11 bases, with 20 bases remaining between them. The CDR3 protein is CASTLRAGPFKLFF. CDR3 nucleotide sequence: TGTGCCAGCACTCTCCGGGCCGGCCCGTTCAAACTGTTTTTT.

V usage is TRBV12-3 or TRBV12-4 and J usage is TRBJ2-7, with D hard to call. V dropped 1 base and J dropped 0 bases, with 10 bases sitting between them. The CDR3 has 15 amino acids. Written as DNA, the CDR3 is TGTGCCAGCAGTTTAGGGCGCCCCGTCTCCTACGAGCAGTACTTC. Amino acid sequence: CASSLGRPVSYEQYF.

The chain combines TRBV6-2 or TRBV6-3 with TRBJ1-5; TRBD1 is a possible D gene (6 bases). The germline V gene encodes CDR1 MNHEY and CDR2 SVGEGT. V was trimmed by 4 bases and J by 6 bases, leaving 16 bases between them. The CDR3 has 15 amino acids. As DNA, the CDR3 is TGTGCCAGCAGTTTAACATCAGGGGTGGGTCAGCCCCAGCATTTT. This translates into CASSLTSGVGQPQHF.

This clonotype has more than one count but fewer than ten. This chain joins TRBV19 and TRBJ1-6, with a tentative D call TRBD1 (5 bases). The CDR3 loop spans 14 amino acids. CDR1 is LNHDA and CDR2 is SQIVND in the germline V gene (reference sequence). V shed 6 bases and J shed 6 bases, with 12 bases lying between them. The CDR3 reads CASREGRLNSPLHF. In DNA, the CDR3 is TGTGCCAGTAGGGAGGGGCGGCTTAATTCACCCCTCCACTTT.

J is TRBJ2-3 and V is TRBV12-3 or TRBV12-4; 9 bases fit TRBD2. This CDR3 spans 15 amino acids. After removal of 5 bases from V and 6 bases from J, the junction contained 9 bases not matched to a gene. The CDR3 region has the DNA TGTGCCAGCAGTCCCCGGGGACTAGCTATGGATACGCAGTATTTT. It specifies CASSPRGLAMDTQYF.

This rearrangement joins TRBV7-2 to TRBJ2-2; a possible D gene is TRBD2 (5 bases). Germline V gene lookup returns CDR1 SGHTA and CDR2 FQGNSA. There are 14 residues in the CDR3. V gave up 6 bases and J gave up 0 bases, with 8 bases separating them. CDR3 DNA sequence: TGTGCCAGCAGTGTAGCGTCGAACACCGGGGAGCTGTTTTTT. It translates to CASSVASNTGELFF.

This chain connects TRBV24-1 to TRBJ2-3; 11 bases align to TRBD2. The CDR3 has 19 amino acids. The germline V gene has CDR1 KGHDR and CDR2 SFDVKD. V lost 7 bases, J lost 4 bases, and 18 bases stayed unmatched. The CDR3 protein is CATSGVSGGAPGAADTQYF. In DNA, the CDR3 is TGTGCCACCAGCGGTGTTAGCGGGGGGGCCCCTGGTGCCGCAGATACGCAGTATTTT.

This clonotype was observed a few times. This chain links TRBV7-2 with TRBJ2-1; unclear D gene. Germline CDR1 reads SGHTA; CDR2 reads FQGNSA. Trimming cost V 0 bases and J 4 bases, with 16 bases left between them. The CDR3 has 17 amino acids. The CDR3 loop is CASSLANGRAPYNEQFF. The DNA for the CDR3 is TGTGCCAGCAGCTTAGCCAACGGACGGGCCCCGTACAATGAGCAGTTCTTC.

This clonotype was recorded at least ten times. The CDR3, as DNA: TGTGCCACCAGCTCCCGGGCAATGCCTGCCCTAGATACGCAGTATTTT. Encoded protein: CATSSRAMPALDTQYF. V is TRBV15 and J is TRBJ2-3; D gene unclear. Trimming left V 5 bases short and J 5 bases short, with 20 bases between. CDR1 is LNHNV, CDR2 YYDKDF, per germline (reference sequence). The CDR3 sequence is 16 residues long.

V and J are TRBV28 and TRBJ1-4; D gene unclear. This CDR3 comprises 12 residues. V was shortened by 8 bases and J by 6 bases, with 10 bases between the two germline ends. Germline values: CDR1 MDHEN, CDR2 SYDVKM. The DNA for the CDR3 is TGTGCCAGCGGCCCTAAGGATGAAAAACTGTTTTTT. Its translation: CASGPKDEKLFF. Full variable domain (rest looked up from reference TRBV28 and TRBJ1-4): DVKVTQSSRYLVKRTGEKVFLECVQDMDHENMFWYRQDPGLGLRLIYFSYDVKMKEKGDIPEGYSVSREKKERFSLILESASTNQTSMYLCASGPKDEKLFFGSGTQLSVL.

This clonotype was seen a few times. Written as DNA, the CDR3 is TGTGCCAGCAGTTTTTGGGGTCCCTACGAGCAGTACTTC. Protein: CASSFWGPYEQYF. V gene TRBV12-3 or TRBV12-4 combines with J gene TRBJ2-7, with D uncertain. V lost 3 bases to trimming and J lost 2 bases, with 8 bases between them. The CDR3 totals 13 residues.

The chain couples TRBV12-3 or TRBV12-4 to TRBJ2-4, with a possible D match to TRBD1 (5 bases). With 6 bases removed from V and 0 bases from J, the gap between germline ends came to 12 bases. This CDR3 has 15 residues. The CDR3 sequence is CASSREQVAKNIQYF. CDR3 DNA: TGTGCCAGCAGCCGTGAACAGGTAGCCAAAAACATTCAGTACTTC.

This clonotype was observed many times. Here the CDR3 reads CAISEGTSGQETQYF. CDR3 nucleotide sequence: TGTGCCATCAGTGAGGGGACTAGCGGGCAAGAGACCCAGTACTTC. The gene calls are TRBV10-3 and TRBJ2-5, with TRBD2 identical over 12 bases. V was pared by 2 bases and J by 2 bases, with 0 bases of the junction left unmatched. This CDR3 has 15 residues. Germline V gene sequence: CDR1 ENHRY, CDR2 SYGVKD.

This chain connects TRBV18 to TRBJ2-7; D is unclear. Trimming stripped 1 base from V and 0 bases from J, with 19 bases between. The CDR3 runs to 18 residues. Looked up from germline, CDR1 is KGHSH and CDR2 is LQKENI. Written as DNA, the CDR3 is TGTGCCAGCTCACCACGAATTCCGGACGCCGAGACCTCCTACGAGCAGTACTTC. Encoded protein: CASSPRIPDAETSYEQYF.

CDR3 loop: CASSHETRGLGTQYF. The CDR3 DNA reads TGCGCCAGCAGCCATGAAACCCGGGGCTTAGGCACGCAGTATTTT. The V and J genes are TRBV4-3 and TRBJ2-3; D may be TRBD1 or TRBD2 (5 bases each). The germline V gene encodes CDR1 LGHNA and CDR2 YSLEER. The CDR3 loop spans 15 amino acids. The V end lost 3 bases, the J end lost 9 bases, and 19 bases lay between the germline ends.

The chain is built from TRBV4-2 and TRBJ2-3; D might be TRBD2 (6 bases). The CDR3 loop spans 14 amino acids. The germline CDR1 and CDR2 sequences are LGHNA and YNFKEQ. Trimming removed 1 base from V and 5 bases from J, with 10 bases in between. DNA of the CDR3: TGTGCCAGCAGCCAAGGGGGGGACCAAGATACGCAGTATTTT. As protein: CASSQGGDQDTQYF.

V is TRBV28 and J is TRBJ2-7, with D possibly being TRBD2 (6 bases). The CDR3 contains 14 residues. Germline V gives CDR1 MDHEN, CDR2 SYDVKM. V lost 6 bases and J 2 bases, leaving 14 bases between the germline ends. The CDR3: CASREGTVAYEQYV. CDR3 coding DNA: TGTGCCAGCAGGGAGGGGACGGTAGCCTACGAGCAGTACGTC.

The chain is built from TRBV7-9 and TRBJ1-1; D possibly corresponds to TRBD1 (6 bases). Germline V gene lookup returns CDR1 SEHNR and CDR2 FQNEAQ (reference sequence). V lost 1 base and J lost 5, with 17 bases in between. This CDR3 spans 16 amino acids. The CDR3 DNA sequence: TGTGCCAGCAGCTTAGAAGGGGGGAAGTATGTAACTGAAGCTTTCTTT. Translating it yields CASSLEGGKYVTEAFF.

This clonotype has only a few counts. The rearrangement joins TRBV12-3 or TRBV12-4 to TRBJ2-3; D possibly corresponds to TRBD1 (5 bases). The CDR3 is 15 amino acids. Trimming stripped 4 bases from V and 1 base from J, with 12 bases between. The CDR3 sequence is CASSSQDGRTDTQYF. The CDR3 DNA sequence: TGTGCCAGCAGTTCACAGGACGGCCGCACAGATACGCAGTATTTT.

The J gene is TRBJ2-1, the V gene TRBV5-6; D not resolved. CDR3 size: 14 residues. CDR1 is SGHDT and CDR2 is YYEEEE in the germline V gene. Trimming pared 4 bases from V and 5 bases from J, leaving 13 bases between. The CDR3 is CASSRRAENNEQFF. The DNA for the CDR3 is TGTGCCAGCAGCAGACGGGCCGAAAACAATGAGCAGTTCTTC.

This clonotype was seen a handful of times. This chain joins TRBV28 and TRBJ2-3; possible D gene TRBD2, 6 bases. The V end lost 6 bases, the J end lost 5 bases, and 18 bases lay between the germline ends. In germline, CDR1 is MDHEN, CDR2 SYDVKM. The CDR3 spans 15 residues. The CDR3 loop is CASSLGPGLGDTQYF. The CDR3 DNA is TGTGCCAGCAGCCTGGGTCCGGGACTCGGAGATACGCAGTATTTT.

In this sample, this clonotype turned up a few times. This chain links TRBV20-1 with TRBJ2-5; 8 bases are a match to TRBD2. The CDR3 sequence is 14 residues long. Trimming took 2 bases from V and 2 from J; bases not matched to a gene: 4. Germline CDR1 and CDR2: DFQATT and SNEGSKA (reference sequence). The CDR3 DNA follows: TGCAGTGCTAGAAGACTAGCGCGACAAGAGACCCAGTACTTC. The encoded protein is CSARRLARQETQYF.

A few counts support this clonotype. For the CDR3, the DNA is TGCAGTGCTAGCGACCTTCCCGGGGGCGGTACTGAAGCTTTCTTT. Translated: CSASDLPGGGTEAFF. The chain couples TRBV20-1 to TRBJ1-1; weak D call: TRBD1 (6 bases). Trimming removed 3 bases at V and 5 bases at J, with 19 bases between. This CDR3 is 15 amino acids long. Per the germline V gene, CDR1 is DFQATT and CDR2 is SNEGSKA (reference sequence).